Listed below are T cell receptor beta chains from one sample, sequenced in a study of blood T cell repertoires in COVID-19. Some clones are missing from TCRdb's copy, which holds only in-frame ones; the method was immunoSEQ multiplex PCR. The sample has about 140,000 clones, roughly 89% seen once; the top ten hold roughly 4%. The sample was peripheral blood. The source of these receptors is a woman in her 40s with acute or convalescent COVID-19. Both conserved end residues are part of each CDR3. A D gene is named only where the DNA matches it firmly. Only some rows state a clone size, as once, few, many or a class for expanded clones.

D	size	V	J	DNA	CDR3
TRBD2	.	TRBV7-9	TRBJ2-5	TGTGCCAGCAGCCCAGCGTTGGGGCAGGGAGGGGAGACCCAGTACTTC	CASSPALGQGGETQYF
TRBD1	.	TRBV12-5	TRBJ2-1	TGTGCTAGTGGTTTGGGGGTGGGGGACAGGGGATCAATTGAGCAGTTCTTC	CASGLGVGDRGSIEQFF
TRBD2	.	TRBV3-1/TRBV3-2	TRBJ2-5	TGTGCCAGCAGCCAAGATCACGGACTAGGAGAGACCCAGTACTTC	CASSQDHGLGETQYF
TRBD1	.	TRBV29-1	TRBJ1-1	TGCAGCGCGGGATCCGGGACAGCCAACACTGAAGCTTTCTTT	CSAGSGTANTEAFF
.	.	TRBV12-3/TRBV12-4	TRBJ2-5	TGTGCCAGCAGCACGGACAGCCAAGAGACCCAGTACTTC	CASSTDSQETQYF
TRBD2	.	TRBV30	TRBJ2-1	TGTGCCTGGAGCCCCGGACTAGCGGGAGACTACAATGAGCAGTTCTTC	CAWSPGLAGDYNEQFF
.	.	TRBV7-9	TRBJ2-1	TGTGCCAGCAGCCCAGAGTCCTGGGGCCTTACAATGAGTCAGTTCTTC	CASSPESWGLTMSQFF
TRBD2	.	TRBV5-6	TRBJ2-7	TGTGCCAGCAGCTTGGCCGGGAGCGGGGTAAGCTCCTACGAGCAGTACTTC	CASSLAGSGVSSYEQYF
.	.	TRBV28	TRBJ1-2	TGTGCCAGCCGGACAGCTCCGCCTTATGGCTACACCTTC	CASRTAPPYGYTF
.	.	TRBV7-6	TRBJ2-7	TGTGCCAGCAGCTTGCAGGGGCACGTCTCCTACGAGCAGTACTTC	CASSLQGHVSYEQYF
TRBD2	.	TRBV6-5	TRBJ2-7	TGTGCCAGCAGTTACGGGACTAGGATAGACGAGCAGTACTTC	CASSYGTRIDEQYF
.	.	TRBV19	TRBJ1-2	TGTGCCAGTAGTATCACGGGGGGTAACTATGGCTACACCTTC	CASSITGGNYGYTF
.	.	TRBV11-2	TRBJ1-4	TGTGCCAGCAGCTTAGGAGGTACTAGGGAAAAACTGTTTTTT	CASSLGGTREKLFF
.	once	TRBV7-9	TRBJ1-1	TGTGCCAGCAGAGGGGTGGGAAACACTGAAGCTTTCTTT	CASRGVGNTEAFF
.	.	TRBV6-1	TRBJ1-1	TGTGCCAGCAGTGATCCGTCCCCTGGGGGGGACTTAAGGACTGAAGCTTTCTTT	CASSDPSPGGDLRTEAFF
TRBD1	.	TRBV27	TRBJ2-1	TGTGCCAGCAGTTGGGACAGGGGGCACAATGAGCAGTTCTTC	CASSWDRGHNEQFF
TRBD1	.	TRBV19	TRBJ1-3	TGTGCCACCACTCGGGACAGCTCTGGAAACACCATATATTTT	CATTRDSSGNTIYF
TRBD2	.	TRBV7-2	TRBJ2-3	TGTGCCAGCAGCCCCGGACTAGCGGAGGTAGATACGCAGTATTTT	CASSPGLAEVDTQYF
.	.	TRBV29-1	TRBJ1-1	TGCAGCGTTGAATCTGGGGCCAGGGGACCCACTGAAGCTTTCTTT	CSVESGARGPTEAFF
TRBD1	.	TRBV18	TRBJ1-4	TGTGCCAGCTCATATACAGGGGGCGGCGAAAAACTGTTTTTT	CASSYTGGGEKLFF
TRBD2	.	TRBV18	TRBJ2-7	TGTGCCAGCTCACCACCGGGACTAGCGGACTACGAGCAGTACTTC	CASSPPGLADYEQYF
TRBD1	.	TRBV19	TRBJ1-1	TGTGCCAGTAGTCTCTCGACAGGGAGCACTGAAGCTTTCTTT	CASSLSTGSTEAFF
.	.	TRBV9	TRBJ2-1	TGTGCCAGCAGCGTAGATAGGACACCACACAATGAGCAGTTCTTC	CASSVDRTPHNEQFF
TRBD1	.	TRBV30	TRBJ2-1	TGTGCCTGGGGTAGACAGGGGAATGAGCAGTTCTTC	CAWGRQGNEQFF
.	.	TRBV14	TRBJ2-2	TGTGCCAGCAGCCAGAGCCCTGGCGGGGAGCTGTTTTTT	CASSQSPGGELFF
.	.	TRBV11-3	TRBJ2-7	TGTGCCAGCAGCTTTGGGGCCGCCTACGAGCAGTACTTC	CASSFGAAYEQYF
TRBD1	.	TRBV5-6	TRBJ2-3	TGTGCCAGCAGCTCCGGGACAGAGGGGGATACGCAGTATTTT	CASSSGTEGDTQYF
TRBD2	.	TRBV5-1	TRBJ2-7	TGCGCCAGCAGCTTTACTAGCGGGGGAGACTACGAGCAGTACTTC	CASSFTSGGDYEQYF
.	.	TRBV7-9	TRBJ1-3	TGTGCCAGCAGCTCAGGGGCGGCTGGAAACACCATATATTTT	CASSSGAAGNTIYF
TRBD1	few	TRBV6-2/TRBV6-3	TRBJ1-2	TGTGCCAGCAGTTACCAGACAGGGCGAGCTACCCATGGCTACACCTTC	CASSYQTGRATHGYTF
.	.	TRBV2	TRBJ1-1	TGTGCCAGCAGGTCGGGGACTGAAGCTTTCTTT	CASRSGTEAFF
.	.	TRBV9	TRBJ1-2	TGTGCCAGCAGCGTAGGACAAACCTATGGCTACACCTTC	CASSVGQTYGYTF
TRBD1	.	TRBV19	TRBJ2-3	TGTGCCAGTAGTATAGCCGGGACAGGGCTCGGGGTGGGAACAGATACGCAGTATTTT	CASSIAGTGLGVGTDTQYF
.	.	TRBV6-5	TRBJ2-2	TGTGCCAGCAGTTATCTCCCAGGGGGAGGCACCGGGGAGCTGTTTTTT	CASSYLPGGGTGELFF
.	.	TRBV1	TRBJ2-5	TGCACCAGCAGCCAAGAAATGAGGGAGAGGGAAGAAGAGACCCAGTACTTC	CTSSQEMREREEETQYF
TRBD1	.	TRBV5-1	TRBJ2-7	TGCGCCAGCAGCTTGGTAAGGGACAGGGGGAACGAGCAGTACTTC	CASSLVRDRGNEQYF